This T cell receptor (beta chain) was sequenced for a study of OX40 agonist ivuxolimab in advanced cancers. Study in general: An anti-OX40 (CD134) antibody with agonistic activity, ivuxolimab, was administered to patients.

Comments on this clone: Its antigen remains unidentified.

This CDR3 region has 18 residues. Germline CDR1 and CDR2: MRHNA and SNTAGT. V trimming: 3 bases; J trimming: 5 bases; junction bases outside the gene matches: 13. Repertoires were generated with immunoSEQ multiplex PCR, while TCRdb's copy carries only in-frame clones and drops some. Of about 61,000 clones listed, just over 90% were seen once; the top ten hold roughly a sixth. Study-wide results and caveats: In the 0.1-3.0 mg/kg groups, partial responders showed among the lowest expansion.

Sequencing was performed on CD4+ or CD8+ T cells sorted from blood, taken in a trial of the OX40 agonist ivuxolimab. The receptor's source is an adult with an advanced solid tumor such as melanoma, head and neck, liver or kidney cancer. This sequence joins TRBV6-4 and TRBJ2-2, with TRBD1 identical over 9 bases. CDR3: CASSETVTGTGQTGELFF. In DNA form, the CDR3 reads TGTGCCAGCAGTGAAACTGTGACCGGGACAGGGCAGACCGGGGAGCTGTTTTTT.